This T cell receptor (beta chain) originates from a study of T cells in narcolepsy. Study-level findings and limits: Healthy controls reportedly lacked the autoreactive clonotypes serially found in patients' blood. Some memory CD4+ repertoires had no autoreactive clone sequences.

Trimming removed 0 bases from V and 1 base from J; junction bases left unmatched: 5. The CDR3 is 17 amino acids. Germline-derived CDR1 and CDR2 are LNHNV and YYDKDF (reference sequence). Details on this clone: What it binds is not known.

Clones were sequenced by immunoSEQ multiplex PCR, and TCRdb holds only the in-frame ones, with some missing. The sample contains about 35,000 clones, 80% of which appear only once. The chain combines TRBV15 with TRBJ2-2; 7 nucleotides line up with TRBD1. Sequencing was performed on memory (CD45RA-) CD4+ T cells from blood. This TCR derives from a human donor in good health. The CDR3 protein is CATSRDLNRGNTGELFF. The CDR3, as DNA: TGTGCCACCAGCAGAGATTTGAACAGGGGGAACACCGGGGAGCTGTTTTTT.